This T cell receptor beta chain was sequenced in a study of T cells in Graves' hyperthyroidism and ophthalmopathy. Study outcomes and limitations: From stable hyperthyroidism, ophthalmopathy was set apart by a 13 V-J model.

Researchers amplified the TCR beta CDR3 regions from RNA transcripts. In the first-round RT-PCR of the TCR CDR3, the HTBI primer set was used. From the multiplex PCR reads, TCRdb called clonotypes with MiXCR, one entry per CDR3 protein. Among some 510,000 distinct CDR3 sequences listed, more than 45% were seen once. Points on this clonotype: Its antigen is still unknown.

Absent ophthalmopathy progression within 18 months defined stable Graves' hyperthyroidism. Each diagnosis was grounded in clinical symptoms, serum thyroxine and TRAb, thyroid ultrasound, and orbital computed tomography. Deletions cut 5 bases from V and 3 bases from J, with 14 bases between. There are 13 residues in the CDR3. Germline CDR1 and CDR2: DFQATT and SNEGSKA (reference sequence). The TCR sequence derives from a young woman with Graves' hyperthyroidism. The gene calls are TRBV20-1 and TRBJ2-7, with no clear D. What was sequenced was peripheral blood or thyroid tissue (not recorded which). The CDR3 DNA follows: TGCAGTGCTCCGACTGAGAGCTTCTACGAGCAGTACTTC. Residues: CSAPTESFYEQYF.